The present T cell receptor beta chain was sequenced within a study of blood T cell repertoires in COVID-19. Germline CDR1 and CDR2: LGHNA and YSLEER. The V segment lost 4 bases and the J segment 5 bases; nucleotides outside the gene matches: 4. The CDR3 extends over 13 amino acids. Clones were read by immunoSEQ multiplex PCR, and TCRdb kept only the in-frame ones, dropping some. The table includes about 250,000 clones, approximately 88% detected once. Sequencing was carried out using peripheral blood. The chain carries TRBV4-3 and TRBJ1-2; 7 bases match TRBD1. This clonotype was sampled from a woman aged 25 to 45 with COVID-19, enrolled during active disease. The CDR3 loop is CASSPGTEYGYTF. DNA for the CDR3: TGCGCCAGCAGCCCCGGGACAGAGTATGGCTACACCTTC.